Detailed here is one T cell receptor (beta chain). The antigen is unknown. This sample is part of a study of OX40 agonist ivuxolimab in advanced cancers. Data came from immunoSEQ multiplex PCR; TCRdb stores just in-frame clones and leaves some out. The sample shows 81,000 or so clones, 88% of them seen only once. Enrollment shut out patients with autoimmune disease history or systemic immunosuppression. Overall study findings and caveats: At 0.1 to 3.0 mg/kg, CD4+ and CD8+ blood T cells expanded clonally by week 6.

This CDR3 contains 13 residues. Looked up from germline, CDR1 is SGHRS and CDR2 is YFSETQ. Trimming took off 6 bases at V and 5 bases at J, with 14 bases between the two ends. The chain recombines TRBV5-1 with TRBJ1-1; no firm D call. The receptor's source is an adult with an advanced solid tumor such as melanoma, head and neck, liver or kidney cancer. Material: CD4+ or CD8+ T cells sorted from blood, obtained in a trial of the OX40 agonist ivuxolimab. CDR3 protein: CASTLGSETEAFF. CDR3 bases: TGCGCCAGCACCCTCGGTAGTGAAACTGAAGCTTTCTTT. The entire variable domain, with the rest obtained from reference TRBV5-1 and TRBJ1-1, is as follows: KAGVTQTPRYLIKTRGQQVTLSCSPISGHRSVSWYQQTPGQGLQFLFEYFSETQRNKGNFPGRFSGRQFSNSRSEMNVSTLELGDSALYLCASTLGSETEAFFGQGTRLTVV.